The clone carrying this TCR beta chain was seen at least ten times. The entry originates in a study of T-cell memory formation after mild COVID-19. V lost 5 bases and J 2 bases, leaving 18 bases between the germline ends. Germline CDR1 and CDR2: SGHAT and FQNNGV. The length of the CDR3 is 16 residues. TCRdb processed the 5' RACE reads anew with MiXCR; each CDR3 protein has one entry. The sample has approximately 300,000 distinct CDR3 sequences; approximately 8% are singletons. Sequencing used PBMCs or a T cell subset sorted from them (not recorded which). This rearrangement joins TRBV11-2 to TRBJ2-5, with D maybe TRBD2 (5 bases). The TCR was taken from a man aged 18-30 years who had mild COVID-19 (a few samples of this study predate the infection). Cell type and time point are not known. The CDR3 nucleotides read TGTGCCAGCAGCCTTTGGGTCCTCCGGGGACAAGAGACCCAGTACTTC. Translating gives CASSLWVLRGQETQYF.